This T cell receptor (beta chain) came from a study of T cell responses to AZD1222 COVID-19 vaccine. The study, taken as a whole, reports: Spike was spanned by vaccine-associated CD4 TCRs, with dominance at 160-218 and 743-854. Baseline seropositivity characterized only a handful of AZD1222 recipients. Repertoire sampling was restricted to post-peak T cell response timepoints. There were mostly white British donors and more females than males, and clonal diversity was possibly underestimated.

The germline gives CDR1 LNHDA, CDR2 SQIVND (reference sequence). The CDR3 runs to 14 residues. Trimming shortened V by 5 bases and J by 0 bases, and 8 bases separated the two germline ends. Generated by immunoSEQ multiplex PCR, the TCRdb table keeps only in-frame clones and is missing some. Altogether 30,000 to 50,000 clones are present, about nine tenths being singletons, with the ten largest covering under 30%. As regards this clone: The target antigen is unknown.

The sample was peripheral blood, taken 28 days after the second dose of the MenACWY control vaccine. The rearrangement joins TRBV19 to TRBJ2-1; D is ambiguous. The TCR comes from an adult who received the MenACWY meningococcal vaccine as a control. The CDR3 nucleotides are TGTGCCAGTAGTCCGGGTCCCTCCTACAATGAGCAGTTCTTC. The encoded protein is CASSPGPSYNEQFF.